The T cell receptor beta chain under discussion was sequenced for a study of radiotherapy plus CTLA-4 blockade in lung cancer (dated by TCRdb to about 2018). Background for the entire study: Objective responses occurred in 18% of enrolled patients, and just over 30% achieved disease control. The investigation overall reported the following: TCR clones derived from tumors expanded in peripheral blood after treatment with radiotherapy and ipilimumab. The strongest predictors of response, as reported, were early dynamic changes in blood T cell clones along with a rise in serum interferon-beta after radiation.

The library was produced with the immunoSEQ multiplex PCR assay. Entries here come from immuneACCESS through TCRdb and include only in-frame sequences with V and J called. Some clones fail to appear in such tables; in the studies checked, an unresolved V gene covers under half of the shortfall, and the cause of the remainder is unknown. This sample gives around 2,800 clones in total; roughly 80% of them show up just once. The top ten clonotypes cover around 4.5% of the sample. This clone was counted a single time. Which antigen it targets is not known. Base qualities are not recorded, but no much larger clone differs from it by a single base. The study tested focal radiation therapy combined with CTLA-4 blockade (ipilimumab) in patients with chemo-refractory metastatic non-small-cell lung cancer. V ends up 5 bases short and J 4 bases short, with an unmatched junction base count of 10. The CDR3 goes from the cysteine to the phenylalanine over 15 residues. The retained sequence is limited to the CDR3, 45 bases, with the frame set at the first base. Via the germline V gene, CDR1 is SGHTA and CDR2 FQGNSA.

The sequencing used tumor tissue, collected from a patient treated with radiotherapy plus ipilimumab. Recombination joined TRBV7-2 with TRBJ1-1, with 7 bases matching TRBD1. The source is a human donor with non-small cell lung cancer that progressed on radiotherapy plus ipilimumab. The DNA reads TGTGCCAGCAGCACACGGACAGGACTGGGCACTGAAGCTTTCTTT. This is translated as CASSTRTGLGTEAFF.